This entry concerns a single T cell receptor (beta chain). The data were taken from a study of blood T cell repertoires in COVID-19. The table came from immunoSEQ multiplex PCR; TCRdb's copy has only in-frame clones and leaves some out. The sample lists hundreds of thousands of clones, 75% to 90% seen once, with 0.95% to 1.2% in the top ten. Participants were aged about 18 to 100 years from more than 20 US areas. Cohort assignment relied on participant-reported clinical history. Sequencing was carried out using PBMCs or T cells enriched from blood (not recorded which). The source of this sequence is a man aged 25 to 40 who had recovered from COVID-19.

The CDR3 region has the DNA TGTGCCAGCAGCTCGGGACATCCCGCCTACAATGAGCAGTTCTTC. Its protein product is CASSSGHPAYNEQFF. The chain combines TRBV7-9 with TRBJ2-1; tentatively, D is TRBD1 (6 bases). This CDR3 is 15 amino acids long. With 4 bases removed from V and 2 bases from J, the gap between germline ends came to 12 bases. Per germline, CDR1 SEHNR and CDR2 FQNEAQ (reference sequence).